A single sample is the source of the 16 T cell receptor beta chains below, sequenced in a study of chemoradiotherapy in HPV16-positive cancers. Clones were sequenced by immunoSEQ multiplex PCR, and TCRdb holds only the in-frame ones, with some missing. The data show 13,000 or so clones, over 75% seen once. The source was blood, collected from a patient who underwent chemoradiotherapy. The receptors were sampled from a human donor with HPV-associated anogenital cancer.

V is TRBV7-9 and J is TRBJ2-7; 8 bases match TRBD2. CDR3 length: 14 amino acids. The V segment lost 4 bases and the J segment 2 bases; nucleotides outside the gene matches: 4. The germline V gene has CDR1 SEHNR and CDR2 FQNEAQ (reference sequence). CDR3 residues: CASSSGLATYEQYF. CDR3 nucleotide sequence: TGTGCCAGCAGCTCCGGACTAGCCACCTACGAGCAGTACTTC. Variable domain in full (rest from reference TRBV7-9 and TRBJ2-7): DTGVSQNPRHKITKRGQNVTFRCDPISEHNRLYWYRQTLGQGPEFLTYFQNEAQLEKSRLLSDRFSAERPKGSFSTLEIQRTEQGDSAMYLCASSSGLATYEQYFGPGTRLTVT.

V and J are TRBV27 and TRBJ1-3, with a possible D match to TRBD1 (5 bases). Trimming shortened V by 6 bases and J by 0 bases, and 12 bases separated the two germline ends. Germline loops: CDR1 MNHEY, CDR2 SMNVEV (reference sequence). The CDR3 consists of 15 residues. The DNA of the CDR3 is TGTGCCAGCAGACCGGGACCGAGCTCTGGAAACACCATATATTTT. As protein: CASRPGPSSGNTIYF.

The chain couples TRBV5-1 to TRBJ1-5; D not resolved. Trimming removed 0 bases from V and 7 bases from J, with 17 bases in between. The CDR3 loop spans 16 amino acids. Germline values: CDR1 SGHRS, CDR2 YFSETQ. CDR3 amino acids: CASSLGEAALGQPQHF. CDR3 sequence (DNA): TGCGCCAGCAGCTTGGGGGAAGCCGCTCTCGGGCAGCCCCAGCATTTT.

The CDR3 reads CASSWGDTEAFF. CDR3 sequence (DNA): TGCGCCAGCAGCTGGGGGGACACTGAAGCTTTCTTT. The V gene is TRBV5-1, the J gene TRBJ1-1, with D perhaps matching TRBD1 (5 bases). The CDR3 runs 12 residues. V lost 3 bases and J 3 bases, leaving 6 bases between the germline ends. CDR1 and CDR2 from the germline V gene are SGHRS and YFSETQ.

This rearrangement joins TRBV29-1 to TRBJ1-2; D unresolved. Germline values: CDR1 SQVTM, CDR2 ANQGSEA. CDR3 length: 12 amino acids. V gave up 1 base and J gave up 6 bases, with 9 bases separating them. The CDR3 DNA reads TGCAGCGTTGAAGTCGGCGGGGATGGCTACACCTTC. Protein sequence: CSVEVGGDGYTF.

Here the CDR3 DNA reads TGTGCCAGCGCGTCGCTCCCGAAGAGCTCCTACAATGAGCAGTTCTTC. It encodes CASASLPKSSYNEQFF. The chain joins TRBV7-9 to TRBJ2-1; D unclear. CDR1 and CDR2 from the germline V gene are SEHNR and FQNEAQ (reference sequence). The germline V and J ends were trimmed by 8 bases and 0 bases, with 17 bases remaining between them. CDR3 length: 16 residues.

This chain uses TRBV28 with TRBJ1-2; 9 nucleotides line up with TRBD1. The CDR3 covers 15 residues. V lost 6 bases, J lost 7 bases, and 12 bases stayed unmatched. Germline CDR1 and CDR2: MDHEN and SYDVKM. Here the CDR3 reads CASRSSGTGRPGYTF. The CDR3 nucleotides are TGTGCCAGCAGGAGTTCCGGGACAGGGAGGCCTGGCTACACCTTC.

The chain couples TRBV10-3 to TRBJ2-1, with 12 nucleotides matching TRBD2. Per the germline V gene, CDR1 is ENHRY and CDR2 is SYGVKD. This CDR3 region has 16 residues. Trimming removed 2 bases from V and 8 bases from J; junction bases left unmatched: 7. The CDR3 DNA is TGTGCCATCAGTGAGGACCCTAGCGGGGGGGTTGATGAGCAGTTCTTC. It yields the protein CAISEDPSGGVDEQFF.

This rearrangement joins TRBV5-1 to TRBJ2-1; tentative D call: TRBD1 (5 bases). This CDR3 spans 15 amino acids. V dropped 0 bases and J dropped 7 bases, with 14 bases sitting between them. Germline CDR1 reads SGHRS; CDR2 reads YFSETQ. The CDR3 DNA reads TGCGCCAGCAGCTTGGACGGTGCAGGGCAGAATGAGCAGTTCTTC. It is translated as CASSLDGAGQNEQFF.

The rearrangement uses TRBV11-2 and TRBJ2-7; D is ambiguous. The ends were cut back, 6 bases at V and 3 bases at J, with 6 bases in the middle. There are 11 residues in the CDR3. CDR1 SGHAT and CDR2 FQNNGV come from the germline V gene. CDR3 loop: CASSSYYEQYF. The DNA for the CDR3 is TGTGCCAGCAGTTCCTACTACGAGCAGTACTTC.

This clone came up once. The rearrangement links TRBV5-1 to TRBJ2-1; tentatively, D is TRBD1 (5 bases). Trimming stripped 3 bases from V and 3 bases from J, with 16 bases between. Germline CDR1 is SGHRS and CDR2 is YFSETQ. The CDR3 runs 16 residues. The DNA for the CDR3 is TGCGCCAGCAGCTCAATACAGGCCCACGACTACAATGAGCAGTTCTTC. Amino acid sequence: CASSSIQAHDYNEQFF.

This rearrangement joins TRBV30 to TRBJ1-4; D ambiguous. This CDR3 comprises 13 residues. Germline V CDR1 and CDR2: GTSNPN, SVGIG (reference sequence). V was trimmed by 1 base and J by 8 bases, leaving 11 bases between them. CDR3 loop: CAWSGGSGEKLFF. CDR3 DNA: TGTGCCTGGAGTGGGGGTTCTGGGGAAAAACTGTTTTTT.

The chain recombines TRBV6-1 with TRBJ1-2, with 7 nucleotides matching TRBD1. Germline loops: CDR1 MNHNS, CDR2 SASEGT. The CDR3 is 15 amino acids. Trimming at V came to 7 bases and at J to 6 bases, leaving 14 bases not matched to a gene. The CDR3, as DNA: TGTGCCAGCATCCGAGACAGGGTACAATCAAATGGCTACACCTTC. Translation gives CASIRDRVQSNGYTF.

The gene calls are TRBV5-1 and TRBJ2-5, with D unresolved. V was pared by 4 bases and J by 4 bases, with 17 bases between. The CDR3 runs 15 residues. Germline assignment: CDR1 SGHRS and CDR2 YFSETQ. CDR3 amino acids: CASSPSRYSSETQYF. The DNA of the CDR3 is TGCGCCAGCAGCCCCAGCCGGTACAGTTCAGAGACCCAGTACTTC.

The chain joins TRBV4-1 to TRBJ1-1; a weak D match, TRBD1 (5 bases). V was clipped by 4 bases and J by 8 bases, with 14 bases between them. The CDR3 length is 13 residues. The germline CDR1 and CDR2 sequences are MGHRA and YSYEKL. CDR3 in amino acids: CASSPGEGREAFF. The CDR3 DNA reads TGCGCCAGCAGCCCCGGAGAGGGGAGAGAAGCTTTCTTT.

The chain is built from TRBV19 and TRBJ2-3; 7 bases map to TRBD2. Germline values: CDR1 LNHDA, CDR2 SQIVND (reference sequence). The CDR3 spans 14 residues. V lost 9 bases, J lost 3 bases, and 9 bases stayed unmatched. CDR3 in amino acids: CASRVGGGTDTQYF. For the CDR3, the DNA is TGTGCCAGCCGGGTAGGCGGGGGAACAGATACGCAGTATTTT.